This entry lists 2 T cell receptor beta chains sequenced from one sample in a study of cytomegalovirus exposure and HLA in healthy donors. The PCR ran on 60 Vbeta and 13 Jbeta primers. The protocol was immunoSEQ multiplex PCR, while the TCRdb copy is restricted to in-frame clones and leaves out a portion. The sample has roughly 120,000 clones, roughly 70% seen once. The specimen sequenced was PBMCs. These receptors all stem from a middle-aged woman in good health and CMV-seronegative.

This chain joins TRBV7-9 and TRBJ2-7; 11 bases fit TRBD2. Germline CDR1 reads SEHNR; CDR2 reads FQNEAQ (reference sequence). V shed 5 bases, J shed 2 bases, and the junction held 8 bases outside the gene matches. The CDR3 loop spans 16 amino acids. The CDR3 region is CASSEVGTSGTYEQYF. CDR3 coding DNA: TGTGCCAGCAGCGAAGTAGGGACTAGCGGAACCTACGAGCAGTACTTC.

The chain employs TRBV9 and TRBJ2-3; TRBD1 matches 9 bases. The CDR3 sequence is 16 residues long. In germline, CDR1 is SGDLS, CDR2 YYNGEE. The ends lost 3 bases at V and 2 bases at J; junction bases unmatched: 7. The CDR3 nucleotides are TGTGCCAGCAGCGCCGGGACAGGGACTTCCACAGATACGCAGTATTTT. Amino acids: CASSAGTGTSTDTQYF.